This T cell receptor beta chain is drawn from a study of blood T cell repertoires in COVID-19. Under the authors' procedure: From reference gene primer amplification, estimates of nucleated cell counts were derived. Generated by immunoSEQ multiplex PCR, the TCRdb table keeps only in-frame clones and is missing some. V and J calls and clone size come straight from that table; D and trimming were deduced from the DNA. The table lists 75,000 to 90,000 clones, around nine tenths of them singletons, with about 5% in the top ten. V lost 7 bases and J lost 3, with 11 bases in between. The CDR3 is 13 residues long. Germline loops: CDR1 ENHRY, CDR2 SYGVKD.

The sample comprised peripheral blood. This receptor was taken from a man aged 45 to 65 with active or convalescent COVID-19. This chain connects TRBV10-3 to TRBJ2-3; D may be TRBD1 (6 bases). CDR3 sequence reads: CAITRQETDTQYF. DNA of the CDR3: TGTGCCATCACCCGACAGGAAACAGATACGCAGTATTTT.